Detailed here is one TCR beta chain. The specificity of this receptor is unknown. Base qualities are not at hand, and no much larger clone is one base apart. The data derive from a study of Graves' ophthalmopathy and Graves' hyperthyroidism (dated by TCRdb to 2017 to 2018). Regarding the study in general: Peripheral blood was collected at initial diagnosis, prior to any treatment. In five or six hyperthyroidism patients, the T-cell repertoires found in thyroid tissue were compared with those found in blood. To explore V-J signatures distinguishing ophthalmopathy from hyperthyroidism, a discovery set of about 99 patients (roughly 45 ophthalmopathy, about 57 stable hyperthyroidism) was enrolled. An independent validation cohort was composed of 18 hyperthyroidism patients and around 16 patients who later progressed from hyperthyroidism to ophthalmopathy. In total, over 130 blood samples were TCR-sequenced: under 45 ophthalmopathy, approximately 80 hyperthyroidism and about 17 hyperthyroidism-to-ophthalmopathy patients. TCR beta repertoire signatures were used to distinguish Graves' ophthalmopathy from Graves' hyperthyroidism and to predict progression to ophthalmopathy. Once sampling was done, hyperthyroidism patients were given methimazole at a starting dose of 30 mg daily, while ophthalmopathy patients were given high-dose intravenous methylprednisolone.

Findings and caveats that apply to the study as a whole: The 13-signature model separated ophthalmopathy from stable hyperthyroidism with approximately 85% sensitivity and just under 84% specificity in cross-validation, and 80%/75% in the test set. In validation, the model predicted ophthalmopathy progression with 70.59% sensitivity and roughly 72% specificity; some 13 predicted patients were CT-confirmed with GO in a median of approximately six months. Most of the expanded thyroid clonotypes with a frequency above 0.001 were also detected in blood, and it was suggested that the thyroid immune response may be reflected by blood repertoires. No statistical method was used to predetermine the sample size, and group allocation was not hidden from the investigators.

The CDR3 numbers 14 residues from cysteine through phenylalanine. Only the CDR3 DNA stays, 42 bases, in frame from base 1. The germline V gene gives CDR1 as WSHSY and CDR2 as SAAADI. The trim is 3 bases for V and 5 bases for J, with a gap of 13 bases between the germline ends. TCR beta CDR3 regions were amplified from RNA transcripts for repertoire sequencing. The first round of RT-PCR was done with HTBI primers and the Qiagen OneStep RT-PCR kit, and was followed by a second round of multiplex PCR, then size selection and purification. Libraries were sequenced paired-end with 100 bp reads on an Illumina HiSeq2000. Concerning the study's data processing: SOAPnuke was used to process the reads, removing any read that contained adapters or uncalled bases, had a mean Phred below 15, or lacked an exact match to the constant primer or identifier. High-quality paired reads were merged with COPE v1.2.5. Each unique nucleotide sequence was defined as a clonotype, and clonotypes were aligned to IMGT TRB V, D and J references with MiTCR v1.1. The analysis was limited to V-J combinations with a frequency above 0.0001, which together covered around 99% of the repertoires. A TCR clonal expansion and chaos score per V-J combination was defined as the ratio of F50 clonal expansion to chaos observed in the TCRdist matrix. Welch's t-statistics and random forest were used to narrow the features down to approximately 13 V-J combinations, which were then fed into a naive Bayes classifier. The similarity between thyroid and blood repertoires was quantified using the Morisita-Horn index. TCRdb reworked the public reads: Q25 trimming with fastp, MiXCR clone assembly, productive beta chains retained. All rows with the same CDR3 protein become a single entry with the most common DNA and genes. Here the V and J calls rest on TCRdb's processing, not on the authors' analysis. The sample table records about 240,000 distinct CDR3 sequences; around 50% of these occur just once. Approximately 44% of the sample belongs to the ten largest clones.

Patients with ophthalmopathy had moderately to severely active disease, with a Clinical Activity Score of 3 or more, a NOSPECS grade of 4 or more, and a disease duration of less than 3 months. Patients were excluded if they had other autoimmune diseases, uncontrolled infections, pregnancy or lactation. Clinical symptoms, serum thyroxine, TRAb, thyroid ultrasound and orbital computed tomography formed the basis of the diagnosis. Using Ficoll-Paque density gradient centrifugation, PBMCs were isolated from 9.5 to 10 ml of fresh peripheral blood. Trizol reagent was used to extract the total RNA, and its quality was then checked on an Agilent 2100 Bioanalyzer.

The sequence is built from TRBV10-2 and TRBJ2-5; the D gene assignment is ambiguous. The sequenced sample was peripheral blood. This TCR was recovered from an adult man with Graves' ophthalmopathy. The CDR3 protein: CASSDQSRMETQYF. At the DNA level, the sequence is TGCGCCAGCAGTGACCAGAGTCGGATGGAGACCCAGTACTTC.